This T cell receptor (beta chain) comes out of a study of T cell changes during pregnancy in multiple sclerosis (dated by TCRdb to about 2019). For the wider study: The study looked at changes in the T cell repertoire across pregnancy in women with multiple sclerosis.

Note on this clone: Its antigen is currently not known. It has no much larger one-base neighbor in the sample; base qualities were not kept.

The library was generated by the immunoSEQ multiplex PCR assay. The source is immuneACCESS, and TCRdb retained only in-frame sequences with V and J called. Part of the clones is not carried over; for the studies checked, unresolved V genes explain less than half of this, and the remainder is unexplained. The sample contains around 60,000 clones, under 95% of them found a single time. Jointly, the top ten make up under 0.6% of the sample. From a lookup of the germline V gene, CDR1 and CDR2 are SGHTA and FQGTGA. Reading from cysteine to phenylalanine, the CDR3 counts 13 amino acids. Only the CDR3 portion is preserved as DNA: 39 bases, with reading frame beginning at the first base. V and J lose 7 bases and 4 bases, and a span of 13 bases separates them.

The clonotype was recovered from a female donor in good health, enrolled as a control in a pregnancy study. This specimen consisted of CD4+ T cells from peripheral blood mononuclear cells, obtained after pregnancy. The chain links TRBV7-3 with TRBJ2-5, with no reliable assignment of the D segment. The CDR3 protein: CASTDGPPETQYF. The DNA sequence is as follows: TGTGCCAGCACCGATGGGCCCCCAGAGACCCAGTACTTC.